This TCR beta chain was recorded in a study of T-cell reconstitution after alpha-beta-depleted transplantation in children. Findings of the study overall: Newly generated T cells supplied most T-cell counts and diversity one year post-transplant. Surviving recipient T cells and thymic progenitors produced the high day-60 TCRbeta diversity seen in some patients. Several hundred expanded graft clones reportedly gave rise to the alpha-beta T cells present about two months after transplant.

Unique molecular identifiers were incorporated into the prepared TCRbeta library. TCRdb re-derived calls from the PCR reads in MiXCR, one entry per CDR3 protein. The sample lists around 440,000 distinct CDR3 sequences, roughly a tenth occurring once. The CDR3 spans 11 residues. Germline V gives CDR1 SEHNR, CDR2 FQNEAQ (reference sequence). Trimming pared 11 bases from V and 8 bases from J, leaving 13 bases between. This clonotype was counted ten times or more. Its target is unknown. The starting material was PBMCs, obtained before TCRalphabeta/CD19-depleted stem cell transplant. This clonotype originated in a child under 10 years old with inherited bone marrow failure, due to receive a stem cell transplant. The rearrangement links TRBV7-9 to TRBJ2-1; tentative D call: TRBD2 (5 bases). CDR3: CALGAGDEQFF. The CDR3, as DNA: TGTGCCCTCGGCGCCGGGGATGAGCAGTTCTTC. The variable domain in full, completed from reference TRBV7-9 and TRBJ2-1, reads DTGVSQNPRHKITKRGQNVTFRCDPISEHNRLYWYRQTLGQGPEFLTYFQNEAQLEKSRLLSDRFSAERPKGSFSTLEIQRTEQGDSAMYLCALGAGDEQFFGPGTRLTVL.